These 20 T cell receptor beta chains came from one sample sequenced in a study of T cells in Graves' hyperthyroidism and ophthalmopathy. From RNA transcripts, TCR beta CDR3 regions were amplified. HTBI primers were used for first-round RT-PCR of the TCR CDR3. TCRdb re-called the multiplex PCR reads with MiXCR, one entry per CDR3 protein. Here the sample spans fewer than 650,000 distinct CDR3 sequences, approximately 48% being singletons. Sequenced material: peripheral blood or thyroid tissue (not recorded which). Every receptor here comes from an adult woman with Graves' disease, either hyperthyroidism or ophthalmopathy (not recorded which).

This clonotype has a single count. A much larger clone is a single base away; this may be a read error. The CDR3 sequence: CSAYTQDF. The CDR3 bases are TGCAGTGCTTATACCCAGGACTTC. J is TRBJ2-5 and V is TRBV20-1; the D is unclear. Germline CDR1 is DFQATT and CDR2 is SNEGSKA (reference sequence). This CDR3 is 8 amino acids long.

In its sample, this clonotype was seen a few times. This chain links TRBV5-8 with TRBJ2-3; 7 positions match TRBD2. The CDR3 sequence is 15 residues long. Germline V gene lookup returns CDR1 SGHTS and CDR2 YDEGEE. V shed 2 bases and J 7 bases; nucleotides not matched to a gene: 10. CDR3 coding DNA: TGTGCCAGCAGCTTCCTAGCGGCCGCTATGAATACGCAGTATTTT. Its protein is CASSFLAAAMNTQYF.

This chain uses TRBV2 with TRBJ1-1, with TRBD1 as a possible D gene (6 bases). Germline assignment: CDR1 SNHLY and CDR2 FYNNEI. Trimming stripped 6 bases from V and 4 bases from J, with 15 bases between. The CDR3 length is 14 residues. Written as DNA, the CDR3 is TGTGCCAGCAGCGCGGACAGCTTTGGCACTGAAGCTTTCTTT. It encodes CASSADSFGTEAFF.

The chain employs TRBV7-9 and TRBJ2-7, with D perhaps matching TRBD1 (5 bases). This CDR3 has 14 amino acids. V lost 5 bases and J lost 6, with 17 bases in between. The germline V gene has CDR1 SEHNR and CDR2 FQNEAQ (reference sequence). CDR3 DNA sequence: TGTGCCAGCAGCCATCCGTCAAGCCAGGGCGAGCAGTACTTC. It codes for CASSHPSSQGEQYF.

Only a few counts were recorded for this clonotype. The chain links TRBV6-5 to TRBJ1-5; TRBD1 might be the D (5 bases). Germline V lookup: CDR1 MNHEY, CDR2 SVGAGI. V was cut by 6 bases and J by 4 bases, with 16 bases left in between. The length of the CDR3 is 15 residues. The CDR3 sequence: CASSPRVSPNQPQHF. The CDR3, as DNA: TGTGCCAGCAGCCCCAGGGTGAGCCCGAATCAGCCCCAGCATTTT.

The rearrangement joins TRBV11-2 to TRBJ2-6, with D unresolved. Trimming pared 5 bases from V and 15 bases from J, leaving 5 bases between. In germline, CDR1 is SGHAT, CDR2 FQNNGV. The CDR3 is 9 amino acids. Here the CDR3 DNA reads TGTGCCAGCAGCCCCGACCTGACTTTC. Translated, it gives CASSPDLTF.

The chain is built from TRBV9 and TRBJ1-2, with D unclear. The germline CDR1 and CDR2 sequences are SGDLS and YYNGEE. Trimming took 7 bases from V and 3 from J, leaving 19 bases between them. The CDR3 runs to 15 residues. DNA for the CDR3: TGTGCCAGCGTTGAAGATCTTAGGACCGACTATGGCTACACCTTC. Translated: CASVEDLRTDYGYTF.

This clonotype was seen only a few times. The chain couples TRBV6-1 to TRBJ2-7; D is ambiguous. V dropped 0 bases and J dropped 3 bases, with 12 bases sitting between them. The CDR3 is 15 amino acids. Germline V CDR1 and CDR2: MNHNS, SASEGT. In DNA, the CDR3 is TGTGCCAGCAGTGAAGCTGGGCTGGAGTACTACGAGCAGTACTTC. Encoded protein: CASSEAGLEYYEQYF.

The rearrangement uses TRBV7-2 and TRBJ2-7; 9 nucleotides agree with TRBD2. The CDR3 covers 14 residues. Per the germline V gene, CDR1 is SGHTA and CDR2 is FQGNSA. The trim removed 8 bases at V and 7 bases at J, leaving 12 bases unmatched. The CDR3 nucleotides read TGTGCCAGCTCATTCGCGGGAGGGCCGGATGAGCAGTACTTC. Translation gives CASSFAGGPDEQYF.

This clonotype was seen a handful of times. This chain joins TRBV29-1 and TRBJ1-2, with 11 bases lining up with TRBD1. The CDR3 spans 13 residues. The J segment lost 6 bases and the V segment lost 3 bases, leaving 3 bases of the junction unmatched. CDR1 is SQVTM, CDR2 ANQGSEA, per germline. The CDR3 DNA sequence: TGCAGCGTTGACCGGACAGGGGGCCATGGCTACACCTTC. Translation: CSVDRTGGHGYTF. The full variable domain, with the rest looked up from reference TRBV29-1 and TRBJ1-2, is SAVISQKPSRDICQRGTSLTIQCQVDSQVTMMFWYRQQPGQSLTLIATANQGSEATYESGFVIDKFPISRPNLTFSTLTVSNMSPEDSSIYLCSVDRTGGHGYTFGSGTRLTVV.

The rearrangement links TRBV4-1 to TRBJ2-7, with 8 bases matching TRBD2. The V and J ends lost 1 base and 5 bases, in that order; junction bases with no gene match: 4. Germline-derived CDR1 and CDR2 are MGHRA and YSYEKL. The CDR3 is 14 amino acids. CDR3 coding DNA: TGCGCCAGCAGCCAAGTCTTACTAGCGGACGAGCAGTACTTC. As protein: CASSQVLLADEQYF.

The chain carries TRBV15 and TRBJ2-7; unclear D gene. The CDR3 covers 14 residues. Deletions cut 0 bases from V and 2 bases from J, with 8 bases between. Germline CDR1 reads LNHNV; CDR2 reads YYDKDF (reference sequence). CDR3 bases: TGTGCCACCAGCAGAGATCGGGCCGCCTACGAGCAGTACTTC. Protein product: CATSRDRAAYEQYF. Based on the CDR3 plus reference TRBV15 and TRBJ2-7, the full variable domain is DAMVIQNPRYQVTQFGKPVTLSCSQTLNHNVMYWYQQKSSQAPKLLFHYYDKDFNNEADTPDNFQSRRPNTSFCFLDIRSPGLGDTAMYLCATSRDRAAYEQYFGPGTRLTVT.

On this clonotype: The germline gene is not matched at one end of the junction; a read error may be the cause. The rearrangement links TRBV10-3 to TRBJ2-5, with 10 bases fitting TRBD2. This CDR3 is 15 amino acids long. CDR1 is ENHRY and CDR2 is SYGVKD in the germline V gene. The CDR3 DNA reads TGTGCCAGCAGTTACTTAGCGGGAGGTAGTGAGACCCAGTACTTC. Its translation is CASSYLAGGSETQYF.

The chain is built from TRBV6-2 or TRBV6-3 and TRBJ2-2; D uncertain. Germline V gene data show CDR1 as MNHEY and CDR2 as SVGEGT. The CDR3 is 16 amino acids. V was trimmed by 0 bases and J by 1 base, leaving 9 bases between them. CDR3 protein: CASSYSIRENTGELFF. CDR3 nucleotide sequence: TGTGCCAGCAGTTACTCGATAAGGGAGAACACCGGGGAGCTGTTTTTT.

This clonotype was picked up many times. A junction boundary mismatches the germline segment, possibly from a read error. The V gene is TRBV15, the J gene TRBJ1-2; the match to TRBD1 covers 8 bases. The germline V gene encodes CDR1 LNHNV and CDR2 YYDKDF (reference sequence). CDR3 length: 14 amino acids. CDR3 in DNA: TGTGCCACCAGCAGGGACAGGGTCAACTCTGGCTACACCTTC. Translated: CATSRDRVNSGYTF.

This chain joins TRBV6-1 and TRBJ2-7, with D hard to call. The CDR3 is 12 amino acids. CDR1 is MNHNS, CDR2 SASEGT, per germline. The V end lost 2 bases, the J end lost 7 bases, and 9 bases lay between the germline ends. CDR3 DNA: TGTGCCAGCAGTGAACAGGAAGGGGAGCAGTACTTC. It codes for CASSEQEGEQYF.

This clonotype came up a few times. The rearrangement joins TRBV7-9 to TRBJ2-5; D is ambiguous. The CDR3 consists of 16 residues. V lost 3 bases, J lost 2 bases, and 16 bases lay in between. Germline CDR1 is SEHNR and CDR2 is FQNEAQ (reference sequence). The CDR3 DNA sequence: TGTGCCAGCAGCTTTCCAGGCCGGCGATGGCAAGAGACCCAGTACTTC. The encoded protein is CASSFPGRRWQETQYF.

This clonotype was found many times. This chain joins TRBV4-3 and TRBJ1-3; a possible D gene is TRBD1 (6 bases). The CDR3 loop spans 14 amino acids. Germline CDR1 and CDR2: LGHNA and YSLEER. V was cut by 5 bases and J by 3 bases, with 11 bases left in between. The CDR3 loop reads CASSITGHGNTIYF. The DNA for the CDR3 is TGCGCCAGCAGCATTACGGGACATGGAAACACCATATATTTT.

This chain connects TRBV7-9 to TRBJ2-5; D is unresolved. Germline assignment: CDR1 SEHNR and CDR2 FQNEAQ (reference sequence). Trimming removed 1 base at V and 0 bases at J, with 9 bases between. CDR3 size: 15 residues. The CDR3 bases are TGTGCCAGCAGCTTAGTGGTGGGATACCAAGAGACCCAGTACTTC. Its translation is CASSLVVGYQETQYF.

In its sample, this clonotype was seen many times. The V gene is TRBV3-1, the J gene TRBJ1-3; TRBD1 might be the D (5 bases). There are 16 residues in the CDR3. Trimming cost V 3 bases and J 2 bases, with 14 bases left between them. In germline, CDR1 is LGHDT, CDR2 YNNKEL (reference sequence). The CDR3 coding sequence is TGTGCCAGCAGCCACCGGGACCGACGCACTGGAAACACCATATATTTT. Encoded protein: CASSHRDRRTGNTIYF.